This TCR beta chain is from a study of shared clonotypes between healthy human individuals. Naive CD8 cells comprised CD45RO-negative, CCR7-positively selected cells, excluding terminally differentiated effector memory CD45RA+ cells. At a deep level, the assay was run. Method: immunoSEQ multiplex PCR; TCRdb's copy keeps in-frame clones and lacks some. This sample has over 2 million clones, with about 95% found just once. Germline V lookup: CDR1 DFQATT, CDR2 SNEGSKA (reference sequence). The CDR3 sequence is 11 residues long. Deletions cut 1 base from V and 12 bases from J, with 12 bases between. The specimen was naive CD8+ T cells sorted from blood. The origin of this receptor is a man in his late teens or twenties in good health. This chain links TRBV20-1 with TRBJ2-5; D gene ambiguous. CDR3 region: CSARVGAIEYF. Here the CDR3 DNA reads TGCAGTGCTAGAGTGGGCGCCATCGAGTACTTC.